This TCR beta chain was documented in a study of blood T cell repertoires in COVID-19. Study in general: Some COVID-19 samples were acute and others convalescent; all came from the United States, Italy and Spain. T cells, B-cell-depleted T cells, or PBMCs provided the cDNA or gDNA that served as material.

This CDR3 has 16 amino acids. CDR1 and CDR2 from the germline V gene are LGHNT and FRNRAP. The V and J ends lost 7 bases and 3 bases, in that order; junction bases with no gene match: 10. Original handling: Scientists estimated how many nucleated cells there were by amplifying reference gene primers. Sequenced by immunoSEQ multiplex PCR; TCRdb stores in-frame clones only, minus some. That table gives V, J and clone size, and the DNA gave D and trimming. The sample has about 190,000 clones, 80% to 90% seen once. The source material was peripheral blood. V is TRBV12-5 and J is TRBJ1-1, with 11 positions matching TRBD1. This receptor was obtained from a man aged 25 to 45 with acute or convalescent COVID-19. The CDR3 DNA sequence: TGTGCTAGTGCCTTAATAGGACAGGGGGCTTACACTGAAGCTTTCTTT. As protein: CASALIGQGAYTEAFF.